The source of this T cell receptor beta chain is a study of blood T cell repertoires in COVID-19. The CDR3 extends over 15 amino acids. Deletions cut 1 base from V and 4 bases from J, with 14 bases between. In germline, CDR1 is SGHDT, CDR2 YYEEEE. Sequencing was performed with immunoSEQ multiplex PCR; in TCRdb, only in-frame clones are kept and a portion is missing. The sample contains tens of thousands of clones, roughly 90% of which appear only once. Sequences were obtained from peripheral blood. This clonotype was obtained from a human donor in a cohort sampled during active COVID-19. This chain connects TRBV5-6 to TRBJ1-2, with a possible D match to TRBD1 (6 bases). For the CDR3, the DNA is TGTGCCAGCAGCTTGACCGGCAGGGGACCCTATGGCTACACCTTC. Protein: CASSLTGRGPYGYTF.